These T cell receptor beta chains were read from a single sample in a study of T cells in Graves' hyperthyroidism and ophthalmopathy. One entry per CDR3 protein results from TCRdb running MiXCR on the multiplex PCR reads. The sample contains about 510,000 distinct CDR3 sequences, around 50% of which appear only once. The sequenced material came from peripheral blood or thyroid tissue (not recorded which). Source of these receptors: an adult woman with Graves' disease, either hyperthyroidism or ophthalmopathy (not recorded which). Each CDR3 is given with its conserved first and last residue. Expanded clones get a size class; other rows say once, few or many, or leave the size out.

CDR3aa: CATSGGRLQETQYF; j_gene: TRBJ2-5; v_gene: TRBV15; abundance: .
CDR3aa: CASSQGVEDYGYTF; j_gene: TRBJ1-2; v_gene: TRBV4-1; abundance: many
CDR3aa: CASSAQSSSGNTIYF; j_gene: TRBJ1-3; v_gene: TRBV9; abundance: .
CDR3aa: CASSESINQPQHF; j_gene: TRBJ1-5; v_gene: TRBV9; abundance: many
CDR3aa: CSVEFRVGYTF; j_gene: TRBJ1-2; v_gene: TRBV29-1; abundance: many
CDR3aa: CASSLGPEQYF; j_gene: TRBJ2-7; v_gene: TRBV5-6; abundance: many
CDR3aa: CASSLDGLGANVLTF; j_gene: TRBJ2-6; v_gene: TRBV7-2; abundance: .
CDR3aa: CASSQDGVGRDSYEQYF; j_gene: TRBJ2-7; v_gene: TRBV4-1; abundance: .
CDR3aa: CASTSGGRYGYTF; j_gene: TRBJ1-2; v_gene: TRBV5-4; abundance: .
CDR3aa: CSVERADLPGELFF; j_gene: TRBJ2-2; v_gene: TRBV29-1; abundance: once
CDR3aa: CSASSNQPQHF; j_gene: TRBJ1-5; v_gene: TRBV20-1; abundance: many
CDR3aa: CASSQTRSFGPQYF; j_gene: .; v_gene: TRBV3-1; abundance: .
CDR3aa: CASSWETLTGVEQYF; j_gene: TRBJ2-7; v_gene: TRBV7-8; abundance: .
CDR3aa: CSVEGLAGGLYEQYF; j_gene: TRBJ2-7; v_gene: TRBV29-1; abundance: .
CDR3aa: CASSPLFGAKDYGYTF; j_gene: TRBJ1-2; v_gene: TRBV7-2; abundance: few
CDR3aa: CASRPGQGLYGYTF; j_gene: TRBJ1-2; v_gene: TRBV19; abundance: .
CDR3aa: CASSLSGVNTEAFF; j_gene: TRBJ1-1; v_gene: TRBV5-1; abundance: many
CDR3aa: CASSWGLAGASTGEQYF; j_gene: TRBJ2-7; v_gene: TRBV7-3; abundance: .
CDR3aa: CASSASGISRVYEQYF; j_gene: TRBJ2-7; v_gene: TRBV7-8; abundance: .
CDR3aa: CASRQSYDETQYF; j_gene: TRBJ2-5; v_gene: TRBV7-2; abundance: many
CDR3aa: CSARDTGTSGFYEQYF; j_gene: TRBJ2-7; v_gene: TRBV20-1; abundance: .
CDR3aa: CASSQVMGEKLFF; j_gene: TRBJ1-4; v_gene: TRBV12-3/TRBV12-4; abundance: .
CDR3aa: CAISVGGEGNQPQHF; j_gene: TRBJ1-5; v_gene: TRBV10-3; abundance: .
CDR3aa: CASSLGPGNTIYF; j_gene: TRBJ1-3; v_gene: TRBV12-3/TRBV12-4; abundance: many
CDR3aa: CASSLYGPYEQYF; j_gene: TRBJ2-7; v_gene: TRBV7-2; abundance: many
CDR3aa: CASSVGSGSGEQYF; j_gene: TRBJ2-7; v_gene: TRBV9; abundance: .
CDR3aa: CASTGGTYEQYF; j_gene: TRBJ2-7; v_gene: TRBV9; abundance: .
CDR3aa: CAISESGGVSYNEQFF; j_gene: TRBJ2-1; v_gene: TRBV10-3; abundance: once
CDR3aa: CSVDRNIAEAFF; j_gene: TRBJ1-1; v_gene: TRBV29-1; abundance: many
CDR3aa: CASSQDRGRGYTF; j_gene: TRBJ1-2; v_gene: TRBV12-3/TRBV12-4; abundance: many
CDR3aa: CASSLAGTGYTF; j_gene: TRBJ1-2; v_gene: TRBV7-6; abundance: .
CDR3aa: CASSPRRGRGTEALF; j_gene: TRBJ1-1; v_gene: TRBV7-9; abundance: .
CDR3aa: CASSPPTVNTEAFF; j_gene: TRBJ1-1; v_gene: TRBV7-9; abundance: many
CDR3aa: CAIREMGTGELFF; j_gene: TRBJ2-2; v_gene: TRBV10-3; abundance: .
CDR3aa: CATSRGPGYGYTF; j_gene: TRBJ1-2; v_gene: TRBV19; abundance: .
CDR3aa: CATSEGYNQPQHF; j_gene: TRBJ1-5; v_gene: TRBV24-1; abundance: few